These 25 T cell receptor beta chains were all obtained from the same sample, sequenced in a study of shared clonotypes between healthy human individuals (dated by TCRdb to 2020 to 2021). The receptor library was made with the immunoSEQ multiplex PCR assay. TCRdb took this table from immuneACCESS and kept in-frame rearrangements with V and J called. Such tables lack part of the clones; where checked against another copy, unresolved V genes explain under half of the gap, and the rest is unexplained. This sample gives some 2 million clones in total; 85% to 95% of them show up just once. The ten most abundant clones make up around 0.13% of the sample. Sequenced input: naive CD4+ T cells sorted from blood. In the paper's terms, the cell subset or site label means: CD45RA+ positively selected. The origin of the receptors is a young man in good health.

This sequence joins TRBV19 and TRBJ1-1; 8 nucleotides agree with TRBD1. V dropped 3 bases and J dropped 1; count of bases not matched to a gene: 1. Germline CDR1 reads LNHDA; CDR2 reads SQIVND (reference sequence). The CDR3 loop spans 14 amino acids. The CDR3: CASSIQGANTEAFF. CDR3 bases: TGTGCCAGTAGTATTCAGGGGGCGAACACTGAAGCTTTCTTT.

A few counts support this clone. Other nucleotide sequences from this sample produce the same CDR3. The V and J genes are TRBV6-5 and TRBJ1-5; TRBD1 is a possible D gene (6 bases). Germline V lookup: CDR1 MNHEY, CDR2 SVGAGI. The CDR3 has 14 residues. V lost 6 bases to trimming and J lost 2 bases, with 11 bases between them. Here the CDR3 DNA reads TGTGCCAGCAGCTGGGGGGGCGGCAATCAGCCCCAGCATTTT. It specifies CASSWGGGNQPQHF.

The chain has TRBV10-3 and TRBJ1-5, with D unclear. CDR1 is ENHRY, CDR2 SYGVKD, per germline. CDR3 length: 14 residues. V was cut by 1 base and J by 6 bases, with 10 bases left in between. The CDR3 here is CAISELEGRQPQHF. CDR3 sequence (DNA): TGTGCCATCAGTGAGTTAGAGGGTCGTCAGCCCCAGCATTTT.

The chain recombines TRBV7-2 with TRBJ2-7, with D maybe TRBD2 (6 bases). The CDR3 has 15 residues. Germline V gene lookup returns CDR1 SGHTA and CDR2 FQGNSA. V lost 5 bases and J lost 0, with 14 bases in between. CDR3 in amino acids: CASSPRRGSSYEQYF. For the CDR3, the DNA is TGTGCCAGCAGCCCGAGGAGGGGTAGCTCCTACGAGCAGTACTTC.

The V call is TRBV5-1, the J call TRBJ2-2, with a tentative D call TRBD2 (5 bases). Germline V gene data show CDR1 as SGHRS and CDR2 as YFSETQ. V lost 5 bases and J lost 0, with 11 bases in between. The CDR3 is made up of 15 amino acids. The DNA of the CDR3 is TGCGCCAGCAGGAATAGCGCCTCGAACACCGGGGAGCTGTTTTTT. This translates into CASRNSASNTGELFF.

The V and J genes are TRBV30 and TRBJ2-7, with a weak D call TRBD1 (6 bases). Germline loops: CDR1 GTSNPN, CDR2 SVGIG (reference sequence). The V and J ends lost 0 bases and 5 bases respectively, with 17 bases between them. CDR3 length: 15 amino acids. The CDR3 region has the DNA TGTGCCTGGAGTGTTTTGAGGGGGAGAGTCCACGAGCAGTACTTC. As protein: CAWSVLRGRVHEQYF.

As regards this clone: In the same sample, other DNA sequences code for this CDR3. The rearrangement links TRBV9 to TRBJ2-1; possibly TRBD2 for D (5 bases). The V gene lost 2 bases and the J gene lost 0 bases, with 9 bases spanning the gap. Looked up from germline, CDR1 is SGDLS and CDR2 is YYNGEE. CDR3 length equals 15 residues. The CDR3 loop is CASSVSGSSYNEQFF. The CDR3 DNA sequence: TGTGCCAGCAGCGTTTCTGGGAGCTCCTACAATGAGCAGTTCTTC.

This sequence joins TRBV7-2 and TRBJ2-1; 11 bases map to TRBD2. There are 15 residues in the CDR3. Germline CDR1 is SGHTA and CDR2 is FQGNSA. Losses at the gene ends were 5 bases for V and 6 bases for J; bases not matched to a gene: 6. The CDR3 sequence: CASSLGLADINEQFF. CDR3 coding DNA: TGTGCCAGCAGCCTGGGACTAGCGGACATCAATGAGCAGTTCTTC.

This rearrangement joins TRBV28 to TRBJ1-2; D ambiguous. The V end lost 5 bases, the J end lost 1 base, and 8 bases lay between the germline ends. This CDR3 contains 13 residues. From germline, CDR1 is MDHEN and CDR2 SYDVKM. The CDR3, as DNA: TGTGCCAGCAGTCCTCACATTAACTATGGCTACACCTTC. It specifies CASSPHINYGYTF.

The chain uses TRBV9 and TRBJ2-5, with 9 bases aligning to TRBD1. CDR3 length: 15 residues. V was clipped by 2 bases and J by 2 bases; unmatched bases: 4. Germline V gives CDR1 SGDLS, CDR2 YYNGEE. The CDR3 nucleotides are TGTGCCAGCAGCGTCGGACAGGGGAGGCAAGAGACCCAGTACTTC. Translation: CASSVGQGRQETQYF.

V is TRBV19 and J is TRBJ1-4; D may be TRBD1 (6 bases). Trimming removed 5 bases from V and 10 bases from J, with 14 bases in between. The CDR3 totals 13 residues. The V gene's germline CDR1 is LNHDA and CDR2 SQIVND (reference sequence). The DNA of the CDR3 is TGTGCCAGTAGTTCAAGACAGGAGGGAAAACTGTTTTTT. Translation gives CASSSRQEGKLFF.

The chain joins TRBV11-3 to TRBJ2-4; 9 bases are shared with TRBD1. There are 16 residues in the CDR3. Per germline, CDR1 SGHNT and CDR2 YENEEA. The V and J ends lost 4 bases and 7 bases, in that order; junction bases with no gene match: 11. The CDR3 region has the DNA TGTGCCAGCAGCTCAGGACAGGGGCTGGAAGGGAACATTCAGTACTTC. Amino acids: CASSSGQGLEGNIQYF.

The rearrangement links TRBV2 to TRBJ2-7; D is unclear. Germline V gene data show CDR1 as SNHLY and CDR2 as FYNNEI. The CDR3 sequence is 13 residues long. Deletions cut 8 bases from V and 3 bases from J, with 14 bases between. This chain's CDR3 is CASGLRDFYEQYF. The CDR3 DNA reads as TGTGCCAGCGGGCTAAGGGATTTCTACGAGCAGTACTTC.

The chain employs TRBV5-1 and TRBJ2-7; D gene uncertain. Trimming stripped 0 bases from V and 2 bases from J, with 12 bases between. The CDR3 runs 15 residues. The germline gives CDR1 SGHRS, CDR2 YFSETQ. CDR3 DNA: TGCGCCAGCAGCTTGGTGGCAGTCGATGCCTACGAGCAGTACTTC. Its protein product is CASSLVAVDAYEQYF.

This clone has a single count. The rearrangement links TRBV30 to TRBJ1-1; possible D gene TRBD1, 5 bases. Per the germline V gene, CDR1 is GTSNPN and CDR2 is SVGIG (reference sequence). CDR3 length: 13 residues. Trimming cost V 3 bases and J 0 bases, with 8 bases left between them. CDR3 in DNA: TGTGCCTGGAGGGGGACGGTGAACACTGAAGCTTTCTTT. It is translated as CAWRGTVNTEAFF.

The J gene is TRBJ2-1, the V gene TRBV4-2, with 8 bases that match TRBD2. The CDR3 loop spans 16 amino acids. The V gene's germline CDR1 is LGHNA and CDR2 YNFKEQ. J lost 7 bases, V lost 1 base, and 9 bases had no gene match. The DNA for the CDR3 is TGTGCCAGCAGCCAAGTGCCGGGAGGGCCCAGGAATGAGCAGTTCTTC. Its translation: CASSQVPGGPRNEQFF.

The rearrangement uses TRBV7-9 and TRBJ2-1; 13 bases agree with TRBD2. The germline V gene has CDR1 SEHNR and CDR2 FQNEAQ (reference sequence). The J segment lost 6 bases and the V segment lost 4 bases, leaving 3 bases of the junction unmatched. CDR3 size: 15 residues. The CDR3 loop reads CASSSGLAGPNEQFF. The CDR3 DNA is TGTGCCAGCAGCTCGGGACTAGCGGGGCCCAATGAGCAGTTCTTC.

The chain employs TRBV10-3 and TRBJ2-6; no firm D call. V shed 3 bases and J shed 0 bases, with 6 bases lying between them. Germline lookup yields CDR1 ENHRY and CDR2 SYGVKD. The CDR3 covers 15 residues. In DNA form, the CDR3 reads TGTGCCATCAGTGATTCCACCTCTGGGGCCAACGTCCTGACTTTC. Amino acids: CAISDSTSGANVLTF.

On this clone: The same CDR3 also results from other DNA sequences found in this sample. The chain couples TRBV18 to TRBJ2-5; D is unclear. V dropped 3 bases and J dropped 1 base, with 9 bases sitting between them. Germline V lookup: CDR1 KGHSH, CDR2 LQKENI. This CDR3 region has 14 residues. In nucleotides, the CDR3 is TGTGCCAGCTCACCCCTTGCTAGCCAAGAGACCCAGTACTTC. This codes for CASSPLASQETQYF.

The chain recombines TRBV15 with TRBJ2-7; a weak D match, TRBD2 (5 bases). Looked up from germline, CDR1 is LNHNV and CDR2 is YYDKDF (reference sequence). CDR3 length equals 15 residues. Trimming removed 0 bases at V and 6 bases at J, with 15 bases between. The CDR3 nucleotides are TGTGCCACCAGCAGAGATCTCAGCGGAGCAGGCGAGCAGTACTTC. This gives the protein CATSRDLSGAGEQYF.

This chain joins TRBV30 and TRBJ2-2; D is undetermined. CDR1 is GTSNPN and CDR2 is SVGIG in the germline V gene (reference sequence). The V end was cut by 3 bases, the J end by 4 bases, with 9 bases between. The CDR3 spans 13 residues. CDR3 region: CAWRWKGTGELFF. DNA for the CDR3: TGTGCCTGGAGATGGAAGGGCACCGGGGAGCTGTTTTTT.

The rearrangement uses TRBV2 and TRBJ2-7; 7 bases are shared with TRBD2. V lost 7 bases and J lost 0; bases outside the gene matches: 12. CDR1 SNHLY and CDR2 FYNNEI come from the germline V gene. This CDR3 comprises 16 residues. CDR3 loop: CASTPPGSGPSYEQYF. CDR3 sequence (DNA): TGTGCCAGCACCCCCCCGGGTAGCGGGCCCTCCTACGAGCAGTACTTC.

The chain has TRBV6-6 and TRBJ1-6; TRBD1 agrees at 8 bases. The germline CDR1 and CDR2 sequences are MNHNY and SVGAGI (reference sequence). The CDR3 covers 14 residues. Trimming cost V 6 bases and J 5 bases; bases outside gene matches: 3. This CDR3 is CASRLGQDNSPLHF. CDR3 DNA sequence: TGTGCCAGCAGGCTGGGACAGGATAATTCACCCCTCCACTTT.

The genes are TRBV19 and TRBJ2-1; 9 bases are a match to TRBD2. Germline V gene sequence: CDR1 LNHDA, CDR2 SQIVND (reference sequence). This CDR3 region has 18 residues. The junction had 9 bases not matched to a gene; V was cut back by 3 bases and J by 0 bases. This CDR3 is CASSILAGSTYSYNEQFF. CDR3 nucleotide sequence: TGTGCCAGTAGTATCCTAGCGGGAAGCACCTACTCCTACAATGAGCAGTTCTTC.

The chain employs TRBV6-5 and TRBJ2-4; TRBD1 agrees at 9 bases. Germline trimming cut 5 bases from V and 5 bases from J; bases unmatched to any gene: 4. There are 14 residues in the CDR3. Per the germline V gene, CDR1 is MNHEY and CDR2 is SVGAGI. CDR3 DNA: TGTGCCAGCAGTCGCTGGACAGGGGAAAACATTCAGTACTTC. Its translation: CASSRWTGENIQYF.